This entry describes one T cell receptor beta chain. The antigen is unknown. Repertoires were generated with immunoSEQ multiplex PCR, while TCRdb's copy carries only in-frame clones and drops some. The sample yields about 140,000 clones, about 82% seen once. The V gene's germline CDR1 is MNHEY and CDR2 SVGAGI. V shed 0 bases and J shed 7 bases, with 12 bases lying between them. CDR3 length: 14 amino acids. The data originate from a study of T cell responses to AZD1222 COVID-19 vaccine. Overall study findings and caveats: Researchers took repertoire samples only after the peak T cell response had come. White British people made up most donors, females outnumbered males, and clonal diversity was possibly underestimated. Increases in Spike-specific TCR breadth and depth were seen after two AZD1222 doses. Nearly half of spike-specific TCRs reportedly go after variant regions that carry no mutations.

This sequence originates from an adult who received the MenACWY meningococcal vaccine as a control. Here the sequenced sample was peripheral blood, taken 28 days after the second dose of the MenACWY control vaccine. The chain uses TRBV6-5 and TRBJ1-2, with D uncertain. Written as DNA, the CDR3 is TGTGCCAGCAGTTACTCGTTCGGGGTGGGTGGCTACACCTTC. The encoded protein is CASSYSFGVGGYTF.